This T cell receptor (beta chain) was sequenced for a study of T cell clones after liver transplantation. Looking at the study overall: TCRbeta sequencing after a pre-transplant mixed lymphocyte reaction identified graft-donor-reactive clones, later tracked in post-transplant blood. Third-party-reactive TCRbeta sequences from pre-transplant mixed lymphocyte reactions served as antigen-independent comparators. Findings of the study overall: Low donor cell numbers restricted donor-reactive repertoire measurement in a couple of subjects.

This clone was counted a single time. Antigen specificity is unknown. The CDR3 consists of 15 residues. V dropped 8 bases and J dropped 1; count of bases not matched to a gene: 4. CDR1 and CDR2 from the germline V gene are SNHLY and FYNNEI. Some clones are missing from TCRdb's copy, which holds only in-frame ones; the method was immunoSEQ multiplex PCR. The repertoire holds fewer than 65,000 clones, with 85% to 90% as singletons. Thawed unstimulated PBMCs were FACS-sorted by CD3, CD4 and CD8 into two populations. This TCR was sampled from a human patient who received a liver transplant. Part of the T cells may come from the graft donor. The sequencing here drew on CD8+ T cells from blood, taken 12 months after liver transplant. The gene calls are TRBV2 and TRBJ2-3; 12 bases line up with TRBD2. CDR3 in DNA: TGTGCCAGCCTATCTAGCGGGAGGGGCACAGATACGCAGTATTTT. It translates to CASLSSGRGTDTQYF. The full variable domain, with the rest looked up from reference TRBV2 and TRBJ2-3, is EPEVTQTPSHQVTQMGQEVILRCVPISNHLYFYWYRQILGQKVEFLVSFYNNEISEKSEIFDDQFSVERPDGSNFTLKIRSTKLEDSAMYFCASLSSGRGTDTQYFGPGTRLTVL.